The 22 T cell receptor beta chains in this list originate from one sample, sequenced in a study of neurological immune-mediated disorders. From the 5' RACE reads, TCRdb called clonotypes with MiXCR, one entry per CDR3 protein. Seen here are about 74,000 distinct CDR3 sequences, 4% to 6% observed once, and the top ten hold approximately 7%. Sequenced input: PBMCs. The origin of the receptors is a man in his late teens or twenties with multiple sclerosis.

This clonotype was recorded at least ten times. The rearrangement uses TRBV7-2 and TRBJ2-3; 9 bases fit TRBD1. After removal of 6 bases from V and 1 base from J, the junction contained 5 bases not matched to a gene. The CDR3 extends over 15 amino acids. Germline V CDR1 and CDR2: SGHTA, FQGNSA. The CDR3 DNA reads as TGTGCCAGCAGGGGACAGGGCTATGGCACAGATACGCAGTATTTT. This codes for CASRGQGYGTDTQYF.

This clonotype has a count of ten or more. This chain uses TRBV3-1 with TRBJ2-2; TRBD2 matches 9 bases. Trimming cost V 6 bases and J 2 bases; bases outside gene matches: 10. Germline-derived CDR1 and CDR2 are LGHDT and YNNKEL (reference sequence). The CDR3 sequence is 17 residues long. The CDR3, as DNA: TGTGCCAGCAGATTAGCGGGAGACCCACTTAACACCGGGGAGCTGTTTTTT. This gives the protein CASRLAGDPLNTGELFF.

This chain connects TRBV7-8 to TRBJ2-5; maybe TRBD1 (5 bases). V was trimmed by 1 base and J by 9 bases, leaving 9 bases between them. This CDR3 has 12 amino acids. Germline V gene sequence: CDR1 SGHVS, CDR2 FQNEAQ. In nucleotides, the CDR3 is TGTGCCAGCAGCTTAGATTTAGGGGCCCAGTACTTC. Protein sequence: CASSLDLGAQYF.

The genes are TRBV6-6 and TRBJ1-2; D gene uncertain. The ends were cut back, 5 bases at V and 8 bases at J, with 18 bases in the middle. The germline V gene has CDR1 MNHNY and CDR2 SVGAGI (reference sequence). This CDR3 has 14 residues. CDR3: CASSTAEYPGGYTF. In nucleotides, the CDR3 is TGTGCCAGCAGTACCGCGGAATACCCGGGGGGCTACACCTTC.

This clonotype was observed at least ten times. The gene calls are TRBV7-2 and TRBJ1-3, with TRBD1 matching over 9 bases. From germline, CDR1 is SGHTA and CDR2 FQGNSA. The CDR3 extends over 17 amino acids. Trimming took 5 bases from V and 7 from J; bases not matched to a gene: 15. CDR3 nucleotides: TGTGCCAGCAGCCGAATTTCACAGGGGGCGACGGGGAACACCATATATTTT. Its protein is CASSRISQGATGNTIYF.

This clonotype was seen repeatedly, ten times or more. The chain couples TRBV3-1 to TRBJ1-3, with D maybe TRBD1 (6 bases). Looked up from germline, CDR1 is LGHDT and CDR2 is YNNKEL (reference sequence). The CDR3 covers 15 residues. Trimming stripped 0 bases from V and 4 bases from J, with 10 bases between. The CDR3 is CASSQDQGSGNTIYF. The DNA for the CDR3 is TGTGCCAGCAGCCAAGACCAGGGGAGCGGAAACACCATATATTTT.

This clonotype was observed at least ten times. The chain links TRBV7-3 to TRBJ2-3, with D perhaps matching TRBD2 (6 bases). The CDR3 has 15 amino acids. V lost 1 base and J 2 bases, leaving 10 bases between the germline ends. Germline CDR1 SGHTA, CDR2 FQGTGA. CDR3 loop: CASSLRLGNTDTQYF. In DNA form, the CDR3 reads TGTGCCAGCAGCTTAAGACTAGGTAACACAGATACGCAGTATTTT.

This clonotype was detected only a few times. The chain carries TRBV29-1 and TRBJ2-7, with D perhaps TRBD1 (7 bases). The CDR3 has 13 residues. Germline assignment: CDR1 SQVTM and CDR2 ANQGSEA. Trimming cost V 5 bases and J 2 bases, with 13 bases left between them. CDR3 sequence (DNA): TGCAGCGTTCGGGGGACAGCAACCTACGAGCAGTACTTC. Amino acid sequence: CSVRGTATYEQYF.

This clonotype has at least ten counts. The chain links TRBV12-3 or TRBV12-4 to TRBJ1-2; D is unresolved. Trimming removed 5 bases from V and 4 bases from J, with 14 bases in between. This CDR3 region has 14 residues. The CDR3 DNA reads as TGTGCCAGCAGTACCGCGGGTAGGGTCTATGGCTACACCTTC. Protein sequence: CASSTAGRVYGYTF.

This clonotype was counted at least ten times. V gene TRBV3-1 combines with J gene TRBJ2-3; TRBD2 might be the D (5 bases). Germline V gene lookup returns CDR1 LGHDT and CDR2 YNNKEL (reference sequence). V shed 0 bases and J shed 2 bases, with 15 bases lying between them. This CDR3 spans 17 amino acids. The CDR3 region is CASSQDLAFGNTDTQYF. The CDR3 bases are TGTGCCAGCAGCCAAGATTTAGCGTTTGGGAACACAGATACGCAGTATTTT.

This clonotype was counted ten times or more. A read error may account for a junction end that differs from germline. Here the CDR3 DNA reads TGCAGTGCCCCATTGGGCTCCAATCAGCCCCAGAATTTT. It codes for CSAPLGSNQPQNF. The chain links TRBV20-1 to TRBJ1-5; no clear D gene. CDR1 is DFQATT, CDR2 SNEGSKA, per germline (reference sequence). This CDR3 region has 13 residues.

In its sample, this clonotype was seen many times. The rearrangement links TRBV9 to TRBJ2-3; D not certain. V was trimmed by 1 base and J by 6 bases, leaving 9 bases between them. The CDR3 has 13 amino acids. Germline V gene data show CDR1 as SGDLS and CDR2 as YYNGEE. The CDR3 reads CASSVFPADTQYF. DNA for the CDR3: TGTGCCAGCAGCGTATTTCCGGCCGATACGCAGTATTTT. Full variable domain (remainder filled in from reference TRBV9 and TRBJ2-3): DSGVTQTPKHLITATGQRVTLRCSPRSGDLSVYWYQQSLDQGLQFLIQYYNGEERAKGNILERFSAQQFPDLHSELNLSSLELGDSALYFCASSVFPADTQYFGPGTRLTVL.

This clonotype was picked up many times. The chain couples TRBV5-1 to TRBJ2-2; no clear D. Deletions cut 4 bases from V and 0 bases from J, with 13 bases between. Per germline, CDR1 SGHRS and CDR2 YFSETQ. This CDR3 has 16 residues. The CDR3 nucleotides read TGCGCCAGCAGCCTCCGCGGCTTTACGAACACCGGGGAGCTGTTTTTT. Translation gives CASSLRGFTNTGELFF.

This clonotype was seen ten or more times. This chain connects TRBV5-1 to TRBJ2-7; 7 nucleotides line up with TRBD2. Looked up from germline, CDR1 is SGHRS and CDR2 is YFSETQ. The CDR3 spans 16 residues. V was clipped by 3 bases and J by 0 bases; unmatched bases: 9. The CDR3 region is CASSSTSGTTSYEQYF. The CDR3 DNA reads as TGCGCCAGCAGCTCGACCTCCGGGACTACCTCCTACGAGCAGTACTTC.

This clonotype was seen at least ten times. The rearrangement uses TRBV7-2 and TRBJ2-2, with a weak D call TRBD1 (6 bases). The CDR3 loop spans 16 amino acids. Germline lookup yields CDR1 SGHTA and CDR2 FQGNSA. V was clipped by 5 bases and J by 1 base, with 14 bases between them. The CDR3 DNA reads as TGTGCCAGCAGCCCTCCGACAGGATTGAACACCGGGGAGCTGTTTTTT. Its protein is CASSPPTGLNTGELFF. The complete variable domain, with remaining parts taken from reference TRBV7-2 and TRBJ2-2, reads GAGVSQSPSNKVTEKGKDVELRCDPISGHTALYWYRQSLGQGLEFLIYFQGNSAPDKSGLPSDRFSAERTGGSVSTLTIQRTQQEDSAVYLCASSPPTGLNTGELFFGEGSRLTVL.

At least ten counts were recorded for this clonotype. V is TRBV7-2 and J is TRBJ2-7; the D gene is possibly TRBD2 (5 bases). Trimming removed 1 base from V and 4 bases from J, with 11 bases in between. The CDR3 loop spans 14 amino acids. Germline CDR1 SGHTA, CDR2 FQGNSA. The CDR3 DNA reads TGTGCCAGCAGCTTAGAGGTATGGACTTACGAGCAGTACTTC. Encoded protein: CASSLEVWTYEQYF.

This clonotype was recorded at least ten times. V and J are TRBV24-1 and TRBJ2-1, with TRBD1 matching 8 bases. There are 15 residues in the CDR3. Unmatched junction bases numbered 6, after V lost 4 bases and J lost 5 bases. The germline gives CDR1 KGHDR, CDR2 SFDVKD. The CDR3 DNA reads as TGTGCCACCAGTGACGCAGGACAGGGAGACAATGAGCAGTTCTTC. This codes for CATSDAGQGDNEQFF.

This clonotype was counted many times. The chain has TRBV12-3 or TRBV12-4 and TRBJ1-5; 7 bases match TRBD1. V dropped 3 bases and J dropped 0; count of bases not matched to a gene: 8. The CDR3 sequence is 17 residues long. For the CDR3, the DNA is TGTGCCAGCAGTTTCGGCGACAGGGCCCATAGCAATCAGCCCCAGCATTTT. Its translation: CASSFGDRAHSNQPQHF.

This clonotype occurred many times. Compared with germline, one end of the junction differs, possibly owing to a read error. The genes are TRBV5-1 and TRBJ1-1, with unresolved D. This CDR3 is built from 13 residues. Germline CDR1 and CDR2: SGHRS and YFSETQ. The CDR3, as DNA: TGTGCCAGCAGCTTAGGGCGGAACACTGAAGCTTTCTTT. Translating it yields CASSLGRNTEAFF.

This clonotype was counted at least ten times. The rearrangement links TRBV20-1 to TRBJ2-7; D unresolved. Trimming took 5 bases from V and 3 from J, leaving 8 bases between them. CDR3 length: 11 residues. CDR1 is DFQATT and CDR2 is SNEGSKA in the germline V gene (reference sequence). The CDR3 spells CSASPNYEQYF. CDR3 DNA sequence: TGCAGTGCTTCTCCTAACTACGAGCAGTACTTC.

This clonotype was picked up many times. V and J are TRBV5-1 and TRBJ2-2; D ambiguous. This CDR3 spans 17 amino acids. Germline values: CDR1 SGHRS, CDR2 YFSETQ. Trimming took off 3 bases at V and 0 bases at J, with 15 bases between the two ends. Written as DNA, the CDR3 is TGCGCCAGCAGCTCGACGCCCCCGTCGGCGAACACCGGGGAGCTGTTTTTT. This sequence encodes CASSSTPPSANTGELFF.

The V and J genes are TRBV18 and TRBJ1-1; TRBD1 might be the D (5 bases). Trimming cost V 2 bases and J 0 bases, with 7 bases left between them. CDR3 size: 14 residues. Germline V CDR1 and CDR2: KGHSH, LQKENI. The CDR3 region has the DNA TGTGCCAGCTCACCAGACAGAGTGAACACTGAAGCTTTCTTT. This gives the protein CASSPDRVNTEAFF. The full variable domain, its missing parts supplied by reference TRBV18 and TRBJ1-1, is NAGVMQNPRHLVRRRGQEARLRCSPMKGHSHVYWYRQLPEEGLKFMVYLQKENIIDESGMPKERFSAEFPKEGPSILRIQQVVRGDSAAYFCASSPDRVNTEAFFGQGTRLTVV.